Here is one T cell receptor beta chain with its context. Which antigen it targets is not known. No base quality information exists; no much larger clone differs at one position. The sample originates from a study of shared clonotypes between healthy human individuals (dated by TCRdb to 2020 to 2021). Study-wide context: The cohort included three men and a couple of women between 18 and 49 years of age. For each donor, three plates each were used for CD4 naive and CD4 memory, two plates were used for CD8 naive, and one plate was used for CD8 memory. To estimate repertoire size and how much clonotypes are shared between individuals, the study performed deep sequencing of blood TCR repertoires from 4 to 6 healthy adults. Libraries were prepared and TCR repertoires were sequenced by different laboratories using diverse techniques, in order to increase sequencing depth and limit assay-specific biases. Between about 0.85 and 10 billion PBMCs per donor were obtained by leukapheresis.

The study at large found these results: Sampling was limited to blood, and TCR repertoires in tissue likely differ from TCR repertoires in blood. Even with the large sequencing depth, rarefaction of the sorted-subset datasets indicated that sequencing was incomplete. Pairwise subsampling indicated that sequencing depth was expected to affect the degree of clonotype sharing among donors. Higher generation probabilities were observed for clonotypes shared by all four sorted-subset donors than for non-shared clonotypes. Naive subsets generally had larger estimated clonotype richness than memory subsets did. Sharing across a handful of donors was observed for approximately 5% of naive CD4, less than 4% of naive CD8, 2% to 2.5% of memory CD4, and about 0.4% of memory CD8 clonotypes. Because the study included a small number of donors, the genetic and exposure-history diversity represented was limited.

The donors were healthy, HIV-negative adults who had no recently reported acute infections or vaccinations. Only Caucasian adults living in Nashville, Tennessee, USA were represented among the donors. CD4+ T cells were enriched by magnetic negative selection, after which naive cells were positively selected on CD45RA and the negative fraction was taken as the memory subset. Blood was obtained by leukapheresis, after which PBMCs were separated by Ficoll-Histopaque density gradient centrifugation and cryopreserved in liquid nitrogen vapor phase. Analytical flow cytometry was used to check the purity and quantity of each magnetically sorted T cell population. Genomic DNA was isolated from every sorted fraction and measured by UV absorbance on a Nanodrop 2000c. Using the deep immunoSEQ assay, TCR CDR3 regions were amplified from genomic DNA by multiplex PCR. Extracted genomic DNA from each cell subset was distributed evenly across all wells of several immunoSEQ 96-well plates, and each plate was treated as a replicate. For sorted subsets, each replicate PCR was loaded with around 220 ng genomic DNA, equivalent to about 30,000 T cell genomes. Purified libraries were quantified with a Qubit 3.0 fluorometer, sized on a Bioanalyzer 2100, and re-quantified with the KAPA Library Quantification kit. A separate single-read 150-cycle Illumina NextSeq 550 flow cell was used to sequence each immunoSEQ 96-well plate. On the study's bioinformatics: Because the immunoSEQ output included only junctional sequences and no quality scores, the filtering could not be the same as the filtering used for full-length reads. Sequences were annotated with PyIR, a Python wrapper for IgBLAST v1.9, using IMGT germline references to assign V/J genes and CDR3. Any read was removed if the V/J assignment was weak (E-value above 1e-6), the CDR3 was missing, or the read contained stop codons, out-of-frame junctions, or ambiguous translated residues. V3J clonotypes were defined by identical inferred V gene, J gene, and CDR3 amino acid sequence. To compute the percentage overlap between repertoires, the number of shared unique clonotypes was divided by the size of the smaller repertoire. RTK rarefaction, the Chao1 estimator, and Recon v2.1 estimates of unobserved clonotypes were used to assess repertoire richness. For all TCRbeta clonotypes obtained by the gDNA method from a handful of donors, generation probabilities were computed with OLGA. Held by TCRdb, this immuneACCESS table contains in-frame sequences only and omits some clones. Under half of the omission traces to an unresolved V gene where checked; the cause of the rest is unknown. That table furnishes V, J and clone size, whereas the DNA furnished D and trimming. Across this sample there are about 1.1 million clones, with about four fifths seen only once. The ten largest clones take up roughly 0.57% of the sample.

The CDR3 numbers 11 residues from cysteine through phenylalanine. Here the CDR3 DNA is all that survives: 33 bases in frame from base 1. CDR1 is given as SGHNT and CDR2 as YYREEE, both from the germline V gene (reference sequence). V sheds 4 bases and J sheds 7 bases, leaving 6 bases between their ends. The source is a man between 18 and 29 years old in good health. Some clones in this sample may be carry-over from other donors' samples. The chain employs TRBV5-4 and TRBJ2-1, with TRBD2 tentatively as D gene (6 bases match). The sequenced sample consisted of memory CD4+ T cells from PBMCs. This specimen's cell subset or site label, interpreted: CD45RA-negative fraction. Here is the DNA: TGTGCCAGCAGCCGGGGGAATGAGCAGTTCTTC. Translated, it gives CASSRGNEQFF.